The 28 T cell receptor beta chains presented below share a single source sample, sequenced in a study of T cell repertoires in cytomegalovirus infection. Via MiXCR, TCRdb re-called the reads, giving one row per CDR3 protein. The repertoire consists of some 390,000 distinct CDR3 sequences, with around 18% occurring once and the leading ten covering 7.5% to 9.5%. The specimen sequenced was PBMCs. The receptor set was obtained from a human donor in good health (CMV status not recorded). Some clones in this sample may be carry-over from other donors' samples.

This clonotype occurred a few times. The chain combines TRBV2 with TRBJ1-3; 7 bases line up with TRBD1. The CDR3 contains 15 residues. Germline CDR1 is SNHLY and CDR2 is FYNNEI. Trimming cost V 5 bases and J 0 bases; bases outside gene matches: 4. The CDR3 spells CASSSDRFSGNTIYF. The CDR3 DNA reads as TGTGCCAGCAGTTCGGACAGGTTCTCTGGAAACACCATATATTTT.

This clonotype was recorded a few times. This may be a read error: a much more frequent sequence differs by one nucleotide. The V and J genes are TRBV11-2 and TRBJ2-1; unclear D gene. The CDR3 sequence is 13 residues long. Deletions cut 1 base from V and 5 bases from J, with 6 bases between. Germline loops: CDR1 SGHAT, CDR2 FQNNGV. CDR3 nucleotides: TGTGCCAGCAGCTTAGGGTGGAACAATGAGCAGTTCTTC. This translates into CASSLGWNNEQFF.

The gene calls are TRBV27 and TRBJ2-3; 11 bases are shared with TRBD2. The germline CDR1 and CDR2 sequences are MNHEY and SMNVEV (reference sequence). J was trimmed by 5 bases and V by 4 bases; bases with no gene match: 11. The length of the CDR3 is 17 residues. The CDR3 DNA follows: TGTGCCAGCAGTTCCTCGCGTAGCGGGAGGGTAATAGATACGCAGTATTTT. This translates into CASSSSRSGRVIDTQYF.

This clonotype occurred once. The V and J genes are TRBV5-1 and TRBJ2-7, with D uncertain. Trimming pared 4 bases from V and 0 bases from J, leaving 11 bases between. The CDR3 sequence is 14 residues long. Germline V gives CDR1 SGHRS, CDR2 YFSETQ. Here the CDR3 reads CASSDRASSYEQYF. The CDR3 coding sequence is TGCGCCAGCAGCGATCGGGCCAGCTCCTACGAGCAGTACTTC.

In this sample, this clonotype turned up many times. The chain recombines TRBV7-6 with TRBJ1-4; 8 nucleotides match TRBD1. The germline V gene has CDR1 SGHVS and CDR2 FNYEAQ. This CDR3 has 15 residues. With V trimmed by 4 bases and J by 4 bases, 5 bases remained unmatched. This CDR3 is CASSSGQEFNEKLFF. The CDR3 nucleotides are TGTGCCAGCAGCTCGGGACAGGAATTTAATGAAAAACTGTTTTTT.

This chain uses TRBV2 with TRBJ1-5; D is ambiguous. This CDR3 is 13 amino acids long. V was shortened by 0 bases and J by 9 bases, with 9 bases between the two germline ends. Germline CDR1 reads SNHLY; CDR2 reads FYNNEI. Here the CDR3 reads CASSEAVVGPQHF. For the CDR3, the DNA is TGTGCCAGCAGTGAAGCAGTGGTCGGGCCCCAGCATTTT.

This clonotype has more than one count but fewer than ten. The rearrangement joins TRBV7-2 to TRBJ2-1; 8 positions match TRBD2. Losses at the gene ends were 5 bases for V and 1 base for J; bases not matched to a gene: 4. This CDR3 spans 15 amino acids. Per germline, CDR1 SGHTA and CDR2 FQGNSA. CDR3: CASSPGLVSYNEQFF. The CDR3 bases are TGTGCCAGCAGCCCGGGACTAGTGTCCTACAATGAGCAGTTCTTC.

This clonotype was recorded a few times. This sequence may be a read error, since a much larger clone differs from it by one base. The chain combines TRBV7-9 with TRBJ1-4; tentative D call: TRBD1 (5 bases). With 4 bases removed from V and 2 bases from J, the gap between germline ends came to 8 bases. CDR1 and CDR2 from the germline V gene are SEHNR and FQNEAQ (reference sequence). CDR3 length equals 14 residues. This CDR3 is CASSSGRTNEKLFF. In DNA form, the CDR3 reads TGTGCCAGCAGCTCGGGACGGACTAATGAAAAACTGTTTTTT.

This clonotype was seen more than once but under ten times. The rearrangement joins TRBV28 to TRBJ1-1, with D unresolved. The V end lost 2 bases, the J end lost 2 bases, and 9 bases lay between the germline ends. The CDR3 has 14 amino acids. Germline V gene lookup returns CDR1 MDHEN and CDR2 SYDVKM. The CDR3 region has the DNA TGTGCCAGCAGTTTAACGGCGCCCAACACTGAAGCTTTCTTT. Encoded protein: CASSLTAPNTEAFF.

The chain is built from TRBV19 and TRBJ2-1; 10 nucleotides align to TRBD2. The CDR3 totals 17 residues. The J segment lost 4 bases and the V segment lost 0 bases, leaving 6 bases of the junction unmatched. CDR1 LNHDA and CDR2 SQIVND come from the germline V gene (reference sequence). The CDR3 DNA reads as TGTGCCAGTAGTATAGACGCAGCGGGAGGGCCTTACAATGAGCAGTTCTTC. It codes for CASSIDAAGGPYNEQFF. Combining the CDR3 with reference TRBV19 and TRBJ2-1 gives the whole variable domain DGGITQSPKYLFRKEGQNVTLSCEQNLNHDAMYWYRQDPGQGLRLIYYSQIVNDFQKGDIAEGYSVSREKKESFPLTVTSAQKNPTAFYLCASSIDAAGGPYNEQFFGPGTRLTVL.

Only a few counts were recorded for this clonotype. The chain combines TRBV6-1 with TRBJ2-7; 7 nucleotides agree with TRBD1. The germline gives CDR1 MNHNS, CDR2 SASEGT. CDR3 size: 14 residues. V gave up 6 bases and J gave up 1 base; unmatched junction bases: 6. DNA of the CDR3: TGTGCCAGCAGAAGTGACAGGGTTTCCTACGAGCAGTACTTC. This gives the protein CASRSDRVSYEQYF.

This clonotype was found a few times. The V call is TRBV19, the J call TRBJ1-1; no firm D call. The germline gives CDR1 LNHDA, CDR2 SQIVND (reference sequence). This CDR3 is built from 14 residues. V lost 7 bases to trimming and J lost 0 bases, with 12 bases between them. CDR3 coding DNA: TGTGCCAGTAAGGCTTTCGGGGTGAACACTGAAGCTTTCTTT. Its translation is CASKAFGVNTEAFF. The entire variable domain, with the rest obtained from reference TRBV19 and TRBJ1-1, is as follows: DGGITQSPKYLFRKEGQNVTLSCEQNLNHDAMYWYRQDPGQGLRLIYYSQIVNDFQKGDIAEGYSVSREKKESFPLTVTSAQKNPTAFYLCASKAFGVNTEAFFGQGTRLTVV.

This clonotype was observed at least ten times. Here the CDR3 DNA reads TGTGCCAGCAGTTACGGGCGGGAGGGCAACGAGCAGTACTTC. This sequence encodes CASSYGREGNEQYF. V is TRBV6-5 and J is TRBJ2-7; 9 bases align to TRBD2. The CDR3 contains 14 residues. In germline, CDR1 is MNHEY, CDR2 SVGAGI. The junction had 4 bases not matched to a gene; V was cut back by 2 bases and J by 5 bases.

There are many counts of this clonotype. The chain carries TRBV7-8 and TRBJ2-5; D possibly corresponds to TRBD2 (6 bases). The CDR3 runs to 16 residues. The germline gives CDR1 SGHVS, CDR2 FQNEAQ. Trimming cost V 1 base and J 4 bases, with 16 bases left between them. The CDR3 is CASSLVRGVGLETQYF. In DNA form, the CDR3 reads TGTGCCAGCAGCTTAGTACGCGGGGTCGGGTTAGAGACCCAGTACTTC.

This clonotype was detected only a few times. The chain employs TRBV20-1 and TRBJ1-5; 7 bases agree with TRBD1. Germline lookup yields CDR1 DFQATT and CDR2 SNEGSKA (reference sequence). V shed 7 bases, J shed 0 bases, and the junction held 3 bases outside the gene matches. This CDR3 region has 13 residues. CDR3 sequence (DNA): TGCAGTGTCCGACAGGGTAGCAATCAGCCCCAGCATTTT. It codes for CSVRQGSNQPQHF.

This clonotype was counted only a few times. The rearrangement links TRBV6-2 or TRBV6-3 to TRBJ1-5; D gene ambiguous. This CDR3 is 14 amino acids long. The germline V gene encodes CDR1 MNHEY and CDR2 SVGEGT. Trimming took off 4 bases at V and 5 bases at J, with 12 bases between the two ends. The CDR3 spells CASSLSQQYQPQHF. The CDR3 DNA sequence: TGTGCCAGCAGTTTGTCGCAGCAGTATCAGCCCCAGCATTTT.

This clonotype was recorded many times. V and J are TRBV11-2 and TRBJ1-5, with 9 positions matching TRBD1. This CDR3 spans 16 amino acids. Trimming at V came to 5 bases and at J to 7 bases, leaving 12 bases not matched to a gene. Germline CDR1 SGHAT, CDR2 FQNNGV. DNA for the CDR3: TGTGCCAGCAGCGAGGTGGCGGGGACAGGGAGGCAGCCCCAGCATTTT. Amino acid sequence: CASSEVAGTGRQPQHF.

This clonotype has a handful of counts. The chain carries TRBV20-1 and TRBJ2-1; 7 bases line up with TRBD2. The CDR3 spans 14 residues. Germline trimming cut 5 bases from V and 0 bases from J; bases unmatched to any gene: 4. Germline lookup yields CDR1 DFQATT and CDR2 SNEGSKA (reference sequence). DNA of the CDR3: TGCAGTGCTTGGGGGGGGGGCTCCTACAATGAGCAGTTCTTC. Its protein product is CSAWGGGSYNEQFF.

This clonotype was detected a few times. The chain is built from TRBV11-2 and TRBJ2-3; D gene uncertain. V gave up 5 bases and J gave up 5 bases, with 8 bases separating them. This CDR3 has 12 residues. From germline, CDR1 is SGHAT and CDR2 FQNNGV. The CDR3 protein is CASSQPIDTQYF. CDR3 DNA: TGTGCCAGCAGCCAGCCGATAGATACGCAGTATTTT.

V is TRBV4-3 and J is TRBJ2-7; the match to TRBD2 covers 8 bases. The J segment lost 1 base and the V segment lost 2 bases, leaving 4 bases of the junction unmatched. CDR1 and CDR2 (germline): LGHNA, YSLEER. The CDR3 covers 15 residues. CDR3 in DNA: TGCGCCAGCAGCCAACAACGACTAGCGTCCTACGAGCAGTACTTC. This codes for CASSQQRLASYEQYF.

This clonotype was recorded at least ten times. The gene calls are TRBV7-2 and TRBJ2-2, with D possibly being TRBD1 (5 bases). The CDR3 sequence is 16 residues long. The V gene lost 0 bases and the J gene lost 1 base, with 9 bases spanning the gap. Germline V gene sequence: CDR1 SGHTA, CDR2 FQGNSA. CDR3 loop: CASSLAGRQNTGELFF. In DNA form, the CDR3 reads TGTGCCAGCAGCTTAGCGGGGCGACAGAACACCGGGGAGCTGTTTTTT.

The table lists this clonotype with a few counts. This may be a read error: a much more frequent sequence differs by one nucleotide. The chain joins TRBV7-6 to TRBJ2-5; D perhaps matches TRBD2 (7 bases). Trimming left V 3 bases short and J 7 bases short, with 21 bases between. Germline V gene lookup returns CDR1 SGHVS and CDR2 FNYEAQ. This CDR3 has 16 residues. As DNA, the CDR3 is TGTGCCAGCAGCTTTCTTGACGGGGGGCCAACAGGGACCCAGTACTTC. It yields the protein CASSFLDGGPTGTQYF. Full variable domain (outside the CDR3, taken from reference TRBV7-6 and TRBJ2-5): GAGVSQSPRYKVTKRGQDVALRCDPISGHVSLYWYRQALGQGPEFLTYFNYEAQQDKSGLPNDRFSAERPEGSISTLTIQRTEQRDSAMYRCASSFLDGGPTGTQYFGPGTRLLVL.

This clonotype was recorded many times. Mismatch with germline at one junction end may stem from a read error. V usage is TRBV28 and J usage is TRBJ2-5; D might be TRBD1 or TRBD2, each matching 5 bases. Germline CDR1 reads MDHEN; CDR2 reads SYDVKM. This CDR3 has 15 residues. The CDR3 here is CASTRPGTLGEIQYF. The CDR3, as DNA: TGTGCCAGCACCCGACCTGGGACCTTAGGGGAGATCCAGTACTTC.

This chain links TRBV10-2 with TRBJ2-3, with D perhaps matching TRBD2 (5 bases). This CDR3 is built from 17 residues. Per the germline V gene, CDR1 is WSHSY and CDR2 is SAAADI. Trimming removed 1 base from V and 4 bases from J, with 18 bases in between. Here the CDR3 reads CASSEFLRAGGADTQYF. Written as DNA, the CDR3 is TGCGCCAGCAGTGAGTTCCTGCGGGCCGGTGGCGCAGATACGCAGTATTTT.

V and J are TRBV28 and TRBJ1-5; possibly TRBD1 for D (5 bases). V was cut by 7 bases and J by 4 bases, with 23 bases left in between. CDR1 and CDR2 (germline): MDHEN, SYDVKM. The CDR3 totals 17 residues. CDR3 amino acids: CASIGSHTGAENQPQHF. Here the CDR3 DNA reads TGTGCCAGCATCGGATCACATACCGGGGCAGAAAATCAGCCCCAGCATTTT.

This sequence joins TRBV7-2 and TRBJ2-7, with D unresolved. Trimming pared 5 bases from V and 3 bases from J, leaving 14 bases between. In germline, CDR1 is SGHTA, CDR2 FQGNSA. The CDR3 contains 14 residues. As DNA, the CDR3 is TGTGCCAGCAGCCGACCGGGCCAATACTACGAGCAGTACTTC. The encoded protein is CASSRPGQYYEQYF. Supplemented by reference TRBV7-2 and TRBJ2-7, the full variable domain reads GAGVSQSPSNKVTEKGKDVELRCDPISGHTALYWYRQSLGQGLEFLIYFQGNSAPDKSGLPSDRFSAERTGGSVSTLTIQRTQQEDSAVYLCASSRPGQYYEQYFGPGTRLTVT.

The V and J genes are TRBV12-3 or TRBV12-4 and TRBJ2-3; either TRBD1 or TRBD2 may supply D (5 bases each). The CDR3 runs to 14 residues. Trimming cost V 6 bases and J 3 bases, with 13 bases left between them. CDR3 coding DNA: TGTGCCAGCAGGCCGGGGCTGACAACAGATACGCAGTATTTT. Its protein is CASRPGLTTDTQYF.

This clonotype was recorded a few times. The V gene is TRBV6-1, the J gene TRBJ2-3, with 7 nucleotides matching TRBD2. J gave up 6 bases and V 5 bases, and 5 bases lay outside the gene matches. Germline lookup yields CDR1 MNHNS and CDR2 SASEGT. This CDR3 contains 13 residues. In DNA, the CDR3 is TGTGCCAGCAGTCAGCGGGATTTGGATACGCAGTATTTT. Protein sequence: CASSQRDLDTQYF.